This T cell receptor (beta chain) was recorded in a study of T-cell reconstitution after alpha-beta-depleted transplantation in children. The germline V and J ends were trimmed by 4 bases and 6 bases, with 19 bases remaining between them. This CDR3 is built from 14 residues. Germline values: CDR1 SQVTM, CDR2 ANQGSEA. This clonotype came up many times. What it binds is unknown. Overall study results and limits: Once a year had passed after transplant, T-cell counts and diversity came mostly from newly produced T cells. Alpha-beta T cells present about two months after transplant were reported to originate from several hundred expanded graft clones. For some patients, TCRbeta diversity was high at day 60 because of recipient T cells and thymic progenitors that survived.

Unique molecular identifiers were incorporated during preparation of the TCRbeta library. TCRdb re-analysed the PCR reads in MiXCR, keeping a single row per CDR3 protein. The repertoire has about 280,000 distinct CDR3 sequences, 11% of them found once; the top ten carry about a quarter. The rearrangement joins TRBV29-1 to TRBJ2-7, with D perhaps TRBD1 (5 bases). The TCR was taken from a male patient aged 2 to 9 who had a stem cell transplant for chronic granulomatous disease, so the T cells may come from the graft donor. The starting material was peripheral blood, obtained 180 days after TCRalphabeta/CD19-depleted stem cell transplant. Here the CDR3 reads CSVVLGQGKAEQYF. DNA for the CDR3: TGCAGCGTTGTCCTCGGGCAGGGTAAGGCCGAGCAGTACTTC.